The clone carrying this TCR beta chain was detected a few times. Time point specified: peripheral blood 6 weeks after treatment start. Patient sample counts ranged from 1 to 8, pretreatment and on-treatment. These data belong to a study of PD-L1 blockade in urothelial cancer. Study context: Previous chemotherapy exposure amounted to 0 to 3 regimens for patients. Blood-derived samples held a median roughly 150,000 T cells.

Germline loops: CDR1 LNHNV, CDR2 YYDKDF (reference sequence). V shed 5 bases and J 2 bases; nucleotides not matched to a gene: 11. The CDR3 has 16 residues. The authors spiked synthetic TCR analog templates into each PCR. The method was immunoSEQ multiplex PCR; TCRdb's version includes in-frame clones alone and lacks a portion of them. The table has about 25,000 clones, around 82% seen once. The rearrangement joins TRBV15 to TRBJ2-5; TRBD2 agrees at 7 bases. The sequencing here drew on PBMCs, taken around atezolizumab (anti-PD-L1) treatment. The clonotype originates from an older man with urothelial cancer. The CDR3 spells CATSRDGGRRQETQYF. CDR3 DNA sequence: TGTGCCACCAGCCGCGACGGCGGGAGAAGGCAAGAGACCCAGTACTTC.